This TCR beta chain stems from a study of blood T cell repertoires in COVID-19. Study-wide background: There were acute and convalescent COVID-19 samples, and they came from the United States, Italy and Spain. From T cells, B-cell-depleted T cells, or PBMCs came the material, which was cDNA or gDNA.

Germline assignment: CDR1 MNHEY and CDR2 SVGEGT. This CDR3 region has 14 residues. With V trimmed by 2 bases and J by 9 bases, 7 bases remained unmatched. Original analysis: Estimates of nucleated cell counts were drawn from the amplification of reference gene primers. Clones were read by immunoSEQ multiplex PCR, and TCRdb kept only the in-frame ones, dropping some. V, J and clone size derive from that table, while D and trimming were established from the DNA sequence. This sample has over 200,000 clones, with more than 75% found just once. The chain couples TRBV6-2 or TRBV6-3 to TRBJ2-1; 7 positions agree with TRBD1. The sample comprised peripheral blood. The sequence was collected from a middle-aged man with active or convalescent COVID-19. The CDR3 sequence: CASSYDRVVSEQFF. DNA for the CDR3: TGTGCCAGCAGTTACGACAGGGTGGTTAGTGAGCAGTTCTTC.